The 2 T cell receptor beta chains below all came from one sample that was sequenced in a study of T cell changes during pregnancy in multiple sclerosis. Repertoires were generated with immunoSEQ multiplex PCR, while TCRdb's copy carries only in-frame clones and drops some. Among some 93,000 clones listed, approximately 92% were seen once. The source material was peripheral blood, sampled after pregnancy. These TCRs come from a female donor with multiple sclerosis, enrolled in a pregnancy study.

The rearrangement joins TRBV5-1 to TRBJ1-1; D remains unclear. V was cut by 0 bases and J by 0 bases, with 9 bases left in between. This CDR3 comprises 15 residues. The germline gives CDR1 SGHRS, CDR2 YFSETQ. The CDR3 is CASSLVGRVNTEAFF. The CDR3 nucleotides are TGCGCCAGCAGCTTGGTCGGGAGGGTGAACACTGAAGCTTTCTTT.

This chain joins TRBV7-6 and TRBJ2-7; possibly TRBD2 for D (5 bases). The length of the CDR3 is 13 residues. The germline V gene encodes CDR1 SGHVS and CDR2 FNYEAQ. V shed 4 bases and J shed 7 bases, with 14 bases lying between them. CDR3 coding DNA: TGTGCCAGCAGCTCCGGGGTTCGAGGGGAGCAGTACTTC. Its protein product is CASSSGVRGEQYF.